This TCR beta chain is from a study of T cell repertoires in cytomegalovirus infection. Study observations and caveats: Of the TCR beta families, the public ones yielded a cumulative frequency that identified carriers of CMV plus the relevant HLA. It was HLA-C-restricted CMV-specific TCR beta clonotypes that dominated the response ex vivo.

About this clonotype itself: Its specificity is unknown.

The CDR3 sequence is 14 residues long. Germline V lookup: CDR1 LNHNV, CDR2 YYDKDF (reference sequence). The ends lost 9 bases at V and 6 bases at J; junction bases unmatched: 10. MiXCR was run by TCRdb on the reads, yielding one entry per CDR3 protein. Found here are just under 550,000 distinct CDR3 sequences, about 30% of them singletons; the top ten hold around 13%. The sequence was obtained from a human donor in good health (CMV status not recorded). Some clones in this sample may be carry-over from other donors' samples. J is TRBJ2-1 and V is TRBV15; 8 bases align to TRBD1. The sample taken for sequencing was PBMCs. The CDR3 nucleotides read TGTGCCACAAAAGGCTGGACAGGGCTCAATGAGCAGTTCTTC. As protein: CATKGWTGLNEQFF.